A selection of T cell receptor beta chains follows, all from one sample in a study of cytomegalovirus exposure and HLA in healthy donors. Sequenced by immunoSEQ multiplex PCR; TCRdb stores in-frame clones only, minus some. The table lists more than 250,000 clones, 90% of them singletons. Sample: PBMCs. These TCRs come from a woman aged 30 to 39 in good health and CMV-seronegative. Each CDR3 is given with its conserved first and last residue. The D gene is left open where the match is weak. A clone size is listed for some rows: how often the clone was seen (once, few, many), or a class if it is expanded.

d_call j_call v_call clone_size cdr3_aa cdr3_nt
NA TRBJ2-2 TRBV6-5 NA CASSYSDLTTGELFF TGTGCCAGCAGTTACTCGGACTTAACGACCGGGGAGCTGTTTTTT
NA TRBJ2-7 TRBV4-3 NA CASSQGRLSYEQYF TGCGCCAGCAGCCAAGGGCGGCTCTCCTACGAGCAGTACTTC
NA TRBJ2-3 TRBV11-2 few CASSLRAWTDTQYF TGTGCCAGCAGCTTGAGGGCGTGGACAGATACGCAGTATTTT
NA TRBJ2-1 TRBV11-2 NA CASSLGPSRANEQFF TGTGCCAGCAGCTTAGGACCCTCCCGGGCTAATGAGCAGTTCTTC
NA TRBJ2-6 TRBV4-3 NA CASSQDWWGSGANVLTF TGCGCCAGCAGCCAAGATTGGTGGGGCTCTGGGGCCAACGTCCTGACTTTC
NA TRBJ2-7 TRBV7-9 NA CASSLGSLEQYF TGTGCCAGCAGCTTGGGATCTCTGGAGCAGTACTTC
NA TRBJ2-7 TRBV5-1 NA CASSHTGTGSYEQYF TGCGCCAGCAGCCATACCGGGACTGGGTCCTACGAGCAGTACTTC
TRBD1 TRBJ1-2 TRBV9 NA CASSVATGQGFNGYTF TGTGCCAGCAGCGTAGCTACGGGACAGGGGTTTAATGGCTACACCTTC
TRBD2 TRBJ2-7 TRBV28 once CASRQTGTSGRTYEQYF TGTGCCAGCAGACAAACGGGGACTAGCGGGAGAACGTACGAGCAGTACTTC
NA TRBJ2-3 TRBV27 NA CAMKDGKTRTDTQYF TGTGCCATGAAGGACGGGAAAACTCGCACAGATACGCAGTATTTT
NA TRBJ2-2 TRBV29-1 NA CSVEVPTRTLNTGELFF TGCAGCGTTGAAGTGCCGACTAGAACACTGAACACCGGGGAGCTGTTTTTT
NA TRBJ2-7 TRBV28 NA CASIGWGAPYEQYF TGTGCCAGCATCGGGTGGGGGGCCCCCTACGAGCAGTACTTC
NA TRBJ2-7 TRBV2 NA CASIPNQGTSYEQYF TGTGCCAGCATCCCGAATCAGGGAACTTCCTACGAGCAGTACTTC
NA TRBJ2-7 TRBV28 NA CASSFGAMVFNEQYF TGTGCCAGCAGTTTTGGAGCCATGGTGTTCAACGAGCAGTACTTC
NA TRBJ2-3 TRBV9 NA CASSPDGLVGDTQYF TGTGCCAGCAGCCCAGACGGGCTTGTAGGGGATACGCAGTATTTT
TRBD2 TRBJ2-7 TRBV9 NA CASSARPTSGTYEQYF TGTGCCAGCAGCGCAAGACCAACTAGCGGGACCTACGAGCAGTACTTC
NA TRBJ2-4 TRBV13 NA CASSLRTGGVLAKNIQYF TGTGCCAGCAGCTTGCGGACAGGAGGGGTCCTAGCCAAAAACATTCAGTACTTC
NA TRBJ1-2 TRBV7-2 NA CASKETGINYGYTF TGTGCCAGCAAAGAAACAGGGATTAACTATGGCTACACCTTC
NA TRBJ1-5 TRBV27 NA CASSLLGSNQPQHF TGTGCCAGCAGTTTATTAGGTAGCAATCAGCCCCAGCATTTT
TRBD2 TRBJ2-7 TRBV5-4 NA CASSLGTSTQLTYEQYF TGTGCCAGCAGCTTGGGGACTAGTACCCAATTAACCTACGAGCAGTACTTC
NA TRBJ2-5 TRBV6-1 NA CASYYSQYF TGTGCCAGTTATTATTCCCAGTACTTC
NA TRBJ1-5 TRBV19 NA CASSIDRGAGNQPQHF TGTGCCAGTAGTATAGATCGGGGGGCAGGCAATCAGCCCCAGCATTTT
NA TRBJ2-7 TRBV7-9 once CASSTRQASYEQYF TGTGCCAGCAGCACAAGACAGGCCTCCTACGAGCAGTACTTC
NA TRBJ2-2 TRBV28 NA CASSLWKGSGELFF TGTGCCAGCAGTTTATGGAAGGGGTCCGGGGAGCTGTTTTTT
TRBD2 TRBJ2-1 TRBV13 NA CASRLAGVGNEQFF TGTGCCAGCAGGTTAGCGGGAGTGGGTAATGAGCAGTTCTTC
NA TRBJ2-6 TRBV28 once CASSSHRAPGANVLTF TGTGCCAGCAGTTCCCACAGGGCTCCCGGGGCCAACGTCCTGACTTTC
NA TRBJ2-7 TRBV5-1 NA CASSLESHTSYEQYF TGCGCCAGCAGCTTGGAGTCTCACACCTCCTACGAGCAGTACTTC
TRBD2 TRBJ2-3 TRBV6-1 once CASSETSGRRRTDTQYF TGTGCCAGCAGTGAAACTAGCGGGAGGAGGCGTACAGATACGCAGTATTTT
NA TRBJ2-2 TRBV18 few CASSPLPGPGTTNTGELFF TGTGCCAGCTCACCACTCCCGGGTCCCGGGACAACGAACACCGGGGAGCTGTTTTTT
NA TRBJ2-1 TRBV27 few CASSPRRDDNEQFF TGTGCCAGCAGCCCCAGAAGGGACGACAATGAGCAGTTCTTC
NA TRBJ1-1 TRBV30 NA CAWSQGRNTEAFF TGTGCCTGGAGCCAGGGGCGCAACACTGAAGCTTTCTTT
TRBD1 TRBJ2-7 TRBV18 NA CASSLGDSYEQYF TGTGCCAGCTCACTAGGGGACAGTTACGAGCAGTACTTC
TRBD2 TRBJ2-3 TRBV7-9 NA CASSLLETGGPSGDTQYF TGTGCCAGCAGCTTACTGGAAACGGGAGGGCCGAGTGGGGATACGCAGTATTTT
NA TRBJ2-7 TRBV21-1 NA CASSKGGVISYEQYF TGTGCCAGCAGCAAAGGAGGGGTTATCTCCTACGAGCAGTACTTC